The clone carrying this T cell receptor beta chain occurred many times. Its antigen remains unknown. Time point noted: patch test 1, 2 weeks after DPC sensitization. Treatment here: therapeutic diphenylcyclopropenone sensitization with weekly scalp DPC. Sample donors consisted of patients with alopecia, aged 18 to 70 years, who were suitable for DPC. TCRdb re-called the RACE reads through MiXCR, storing one row per CDR3 protein. Found here are approximately 57,000 distinct CDR3 sequences, 9.3% of them singletons; the top ten hold approximately 12%. With 7 bases clipped from V and 5 bases from J, the junction kept 12 bases outside the gene matches. This CDR3 is built from 16 residues. The germline V gene has CDR1 MNHEY and CDR2 SMNVEV (reference sequence). This specimen comes from a study of human T cells and chemical hapten exposure. Study overall: Sensitization employed 2% DPC on about 2 cm by about 2 cm of upper inner arm skin. Application of 0.01% DPC to the upper back was done by patch test, with a reading at 6 days. Study observations and caveats: No alteration of TCRs above 1 in 1000 frequency was seen with DPC sensitization.

The sequence derives from a woman in her thirties or forties with alopecia areata. Some clones in this sample may be carry-over from other donors' samples. The J gene is TRBJ2-7, the V gene TRBV27, with 12 bases that match TRBD1. Sequenced material: whole blood, taken in connection with sensitization to the hapten diphenylcyclopropenone (DPC). DNA for the CDR3: TGTGCCAGCAACATTTTGGGACAGGGGGCCCTGGACGAGCAGTACTTC. Protein sequence: CASNILGQGALDEQYF.